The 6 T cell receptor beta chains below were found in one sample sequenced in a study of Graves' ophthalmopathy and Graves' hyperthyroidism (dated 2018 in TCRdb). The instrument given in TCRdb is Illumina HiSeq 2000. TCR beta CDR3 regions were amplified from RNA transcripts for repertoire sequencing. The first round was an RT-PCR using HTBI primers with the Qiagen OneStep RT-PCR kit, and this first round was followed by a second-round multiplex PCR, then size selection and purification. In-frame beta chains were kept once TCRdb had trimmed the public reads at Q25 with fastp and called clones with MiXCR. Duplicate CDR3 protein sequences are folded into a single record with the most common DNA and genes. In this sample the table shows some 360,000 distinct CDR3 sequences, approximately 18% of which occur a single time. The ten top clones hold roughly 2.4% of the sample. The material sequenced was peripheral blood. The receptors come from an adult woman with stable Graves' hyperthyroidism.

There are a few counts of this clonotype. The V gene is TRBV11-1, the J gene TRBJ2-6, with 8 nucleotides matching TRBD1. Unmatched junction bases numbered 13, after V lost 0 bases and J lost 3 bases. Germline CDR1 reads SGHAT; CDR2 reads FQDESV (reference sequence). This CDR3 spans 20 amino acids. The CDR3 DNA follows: TGTGCCAGCAGCTTAGCGCTAAGGGGTCAGGGGGCGCTTGGGGCCAACGTCCTGACTTTC. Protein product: CASSLALRGQGALGANVLTF.

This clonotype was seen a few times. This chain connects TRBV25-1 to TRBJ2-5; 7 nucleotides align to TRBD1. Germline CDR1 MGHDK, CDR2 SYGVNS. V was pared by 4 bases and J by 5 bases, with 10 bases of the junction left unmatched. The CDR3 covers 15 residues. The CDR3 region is CASSGDSGGGETQYF. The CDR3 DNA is TGTGCCAGCAGTGGTGACTCAGGGGGTGGGGAGACCCAGTACTTC.

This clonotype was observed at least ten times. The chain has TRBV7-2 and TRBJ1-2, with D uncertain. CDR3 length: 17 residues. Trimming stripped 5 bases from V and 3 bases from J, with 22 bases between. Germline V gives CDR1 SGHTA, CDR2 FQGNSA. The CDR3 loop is CASSPLRGWSVHYGYTF. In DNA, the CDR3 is TGTGCCAGCAGCCCGTTGAGAGGGTGGAGTGTTCACTATGGCTACACCTTC.

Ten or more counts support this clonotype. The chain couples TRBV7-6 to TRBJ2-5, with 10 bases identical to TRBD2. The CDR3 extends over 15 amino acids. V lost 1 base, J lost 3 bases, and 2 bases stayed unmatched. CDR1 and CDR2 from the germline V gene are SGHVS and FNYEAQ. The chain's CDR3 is CASSLGAGGEETQYF. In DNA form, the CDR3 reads TGTGCCAGCAGCTTAGGAGCGGGAGGGGAAGAGACCCAGTACTTC.

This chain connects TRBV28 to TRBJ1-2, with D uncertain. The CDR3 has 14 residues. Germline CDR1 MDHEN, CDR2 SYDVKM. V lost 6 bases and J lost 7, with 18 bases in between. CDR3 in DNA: TGTGCCAGCAGCCCCCGGCCCGCCGAGCGTGGCTACACCTTC. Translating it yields CASSPRPAERGYTF.

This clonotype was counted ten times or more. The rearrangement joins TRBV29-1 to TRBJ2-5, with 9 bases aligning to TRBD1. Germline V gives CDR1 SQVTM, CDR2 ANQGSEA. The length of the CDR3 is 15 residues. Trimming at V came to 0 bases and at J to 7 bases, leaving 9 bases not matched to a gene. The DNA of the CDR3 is TGCAGCGTTGAAGATCTGGGACAGGGTTGGGGGACCCAGTACTTC. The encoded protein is CSVEDLGQGWGTQYF.